This TCR beta chain comes out of a study of cytotoxic CD8 clonotypes in ibrutinib-treated CLL. The CDR3 has 13 residues. Trimming shortened V by 4 bases and J by 2 bases, and 10 bases separated the two germline ends. Germline CDR1 reads SGHRS; CDR2 reads YFSETQ. Using immunoSEQ multiplex PCR, the repertoire was profiled, and TCRdb retains in-frame clones only, with some absent. In the table there are about 50,000 clones, around three fifths of which are singletons. This TCR came from a human donor with chronic lymphocytic leukemia. The chain employs TRBV5-1 and TRBJ2-7; D tentatively fits TRBD1 or TRBD2 (5 bases each). The sample in question was PBMCs, obtained after 24 months of ibrutinib treatment. CDR3 bases: TGCGCCAGCAGCCTGGGGACCACCTACGAGCAGTACTTC. Its protein is CASSLGTTYEQYF. The whole variable domain, remainder taken from reference TRBV5-1 and TRBJ2-7, is KAGVTQTPRYLIKTRGQQVTLSCSPISGHRSVSWYQQTPGQGLQFLFEYFSETQRNKGNFPGRFSGRQFSNSRSEMNVSTLELGDSALYLCASSLGTTYEQYFGPGTRLTVT.